This T cell receptor (beta chain) comes out of a study of blood T cells in healthy people across ages. This clonotype appeared a few times. For the second PCR, which ran for about 7 to 11 cycles, a sample-barcoded 5' primer and a J-beta primer mix were used. Carrying 12 random nucleotides, a template-switch adaptor labeled each individual cDNA molecule. TCRdb fed the 5' RACE reads into MiXCR, producing one record per CDR3 protein. Of about 700,000 distinct CDR3 sequences in the sample, less than 40% were seen once. Trimming stripped 0 bases from V and 4 bases from J, with 7 bases between. The CDR3 runs to 14 residues. The germline V gene has CDR1 SGHRS and CDR2 YFSETQ.

Material: blood. The genes are TRBV5-1 and TRBJ2-2; D ambiguous. This sequence originates from a woman aged 80 or over in good health. The CDR3 protein is CASSLVGFTGELFF. CDR3 DNA sequence: TGCGCCAGCAGCTTGGTAGGGTTCACCGGGGAGCTGTTTTTT.